These 15 T cell receptor beta chains originate from one sample sequenced in a study of control samples from healthy donors and cancer patients. The assay was immunoSEQ multiplex PCR, and TCRdb's table has in-frame clones only and misses some. This sample has more than 100,000 clones, with 80% to 90% found just once. The sequencing sample was made of PBMCs. These receptors all come from a man aged 55 to 69 with lung cancer.

The chain joins TRBV5-6 to TRBJ2-5; D may be TRBD1 (6 bases). V was clipped by 5 bases and J by 2 bases, with 13 bases between them. Germline V CDR1 and CDR2: SGHDT, YYEEEE. This CDR3 contains 14 residues. CDR3 in amino acids: CASSWKTGQETQYF. DNA for the CDR3: TGTGCCAGCAGTTGGAAGACAGGACAAGAGACCCAGTACTTC.

About this clone: Different DNA sequences within this sample yield the same CDR3. This chain uses TRBV9 with TRBJ2-5; unclear D gene. CDR3 size: 12 residues. Trimming stripped 0 bases from V and 1 base from J, with 1 base between. Germline V gene data show CDR1 as SGDLS and CDR2 as YYNGEE. In DNA, the CDR3 is TGTGCCAGCAGCGTAGGCCAAGAGACCCAGTACTTC. The encoded protein is CASSVGQETQYF.

The chain recombines TRBV5-8 with TRBJ1-5; no clear D. The V end lost 4 bases, the J end lost 4 bases, and 9 bases lay between the germline ends. This CDR3 contains 13 residues. Germline CDR1 is SGHTS and CDR2 is YDEGEE. Here the CDR3 DNA reads TGTGCCAGCAGCCTAGGGAATAATCAGCCCCAGCATTTT. It yields the protein CASSLGNNQPQHF.

This clone was recorded once. The chain carries TRBV27 and TRBJ1-1; 8 positions match TRBD1. Germline V gene data show CDR1 as MNHEY and CDR2 as SMNVEV (reference sequence). V dropped 9 bases and J dropped 3; count of bases not matched to a gene: 9. CDR3 length: 14 residues. CDR3: CASNPGGADTEAFF. As DNA, the CDR3 is TGTGCCAGTAATCCAGGGGGCGCAGACACTGAAGCTTTCTTT.

The V and J genes are TRBV7-9 and TRBJ2-7; D is unclear. Germline V lookup: CDR1 SEHNR, CDR2 FQNEAQ (reference sequence). The CDR3 extends over 13 amino acids. V lost 1 base and J 6 bases, leaving 10 bases between the germline ends. The DNA of the CDR3 is TGTGCCAGCAGCTTAGATGTCCAGGCCGAGCAGTACTTC. Translated: CASSLDVQAEQYF.

V gene TRBV3-1 (or the pseudogene TRBV3-2) combines with J gene TRBJ1-2, with TRBD1 matching 8 bases. This CDR3 has 16 residues. Germline CDR1 is LGHDT and CDR2 is YNNKEL (reference sequence). V was pared by 0 bases and J by 4 bases, with 7 bases of the junction left unmatched. This CDR3 is CASSQDETGGGYGYTF. The CDR3 DNA reads TGTGCCAGCAGCCAAGATGAAACAGGGGGTGGCTATGGCTACACCTTC.

The chain is built from TRBV2 and TRBJ1-5; D gene unclear. Germline V CDR1 and CDR2: SNHLY, FYNNEI. V lost 8 bases and J 3 bases, leaving 11 bases between the germline ends. This CDR3 is built from 13 residues. The CDR3 nucleotides read TGTGCCAGCCAGATAATGGCCAATCAGCCCCAGCATTTT. Its translation: CASQIMANQPQHF.

The gene calls are TRBV19 and TRBJ1-1; the D is unclear. The CDR3 consists of 13 residues. Trimming shortened V by 4 bases and J by 3 bases, and 9 bases separated the two germline ends. CDR1 LNHDA and CDR2 SQIVND come from the germline V gene (reference sequence). This CDR3 reads CASSTLWDTEAFF. CDR3 coding DNA: TGTGCCAGTAGTACTCTCTGGGACACTGAAGCTTTCTTT.

The chain recombines TRBV5-1 with TRBJ2-1; 8 bases align to TRBD1. The germline V gene has CDR1 SGHRS and CDR2 YFSETQ. The CDR3 length is 16 residues. Losses at the gene ends were 0 bases for V and 5 bases for J; bases not matched to a gene: 7. CDR3 nucleotides: TGCGCCAGCAGCTTGGGGAGGACAGGGCTTAACAATGAGCAGTTCTTC. The encoded protein is CASSLGRTGLNNEQFF.

The chain carries TRBV15 and TRBJ2-5; 7 bases are shared with TRBD2. Per the germline V gene, CDR1 is LNHNV and CDR2 is YYDKDF (reference sequence). The V segment lost 2 bases and the J segment 2 bases; nucleotides outside the gene matches: 11. This CDR3 has 17 residues. As DNA, the CDR3 is TGTGCCACCAGCAGAAGGGGAGGGCAGGGAGGGCAAGAGACCCAGTACTTC. Amino acid sequence: CATSRRGGQGGQETQYF.

In this sample, this clone turned up a few times. The chain uses TRBV20-1 and TRBJ2-1; 9 bases align to TRBD2. V was clipped by 3 bases and J by 6 bases; unmatched bases: 9. CDR1 and CDR2 (germline): DFQATT, SNEGSKA (reference sequence). The CDR3 covers 15 residues. The CDR3 nucleotides are TGCAGTGCTAGTTTAGGGCGCGGGGGGGCCAATGAGCAGTTCTTC. Translating gives CSASLGRGGANEQFF.

This chain connects TRBV18 to TRBJ1-6; D ambiguous. The CDR3 consists of 12 residues. Germline loops: CDR1 KGHSH, CDR2 LQKENI. V lost 6 bases, J lost 14 bases, and 14 bases lay in between. CDR3 DNA: TGTGCCAGCTCGCGGTTGGGCGAAGCCCTCCACTTT. It translates to CASSRLGEALHF.

This chain connects TRBV3-1 (or the pseudogene TRBV3-2) to TRBJ2-2; D ambiguous. The CDR3 is made up of 14 amino acids. The germline V gene encodes CDR1 LGHDT and CDR2 YNNKEL (reference sequence). Trimming left V 0 bases short and J 6 bases short, with 8 bases between. The chain's CDR3 is CASSQDIKPGELFF. The CDR3 nucleotides read TGTGCCAGCAGCCAAGATATAAAGCCCGGGGAGCTGTTTTTT.

The chain carries TRBV24-1 and TRBJ2-3; perhaps TRBD1 as D (5 bases). V was pared by 4 bases and J by 5 bases, with 12 bases between. Germline assignment: CDR1 KGHDR and CDR2 SFDVKD. The length of the CDR3 is 14 residues. The CDR3 here is CATSDEAQGDTQYF. The CDR3 region has the DNA TGTGCCACCAGTGACGAAGCCCAGGGAGATACGCAGTATTTT.

The rearrangement links TRBV6-4 to TRBJ1-1, with a tentative D call TRBD1 (5 bases). V lost 4 bases to trimming and J lost 4 bases, with 10 bases between them. The CDR3 runs to 13 residues. CDR1 MRHNA and CDR2 SNTAGT come from the germline V gene. The CDR3 region is CASSAQGSTEAFF. The CDR3 bases are TGTGCCAGCAGTGCGCAGGGTTCCACTGAAGCTTTCTTT.